The entry below describes one TCR beta chain. This specimen belongs to a study of OX40 agonist ivuxolimab in advanced cancers. TCRdb keeps only in-frame clones here, not all; method: immunoSEQ multiplex PCR. Here the sample spans 65,000 to 80,000 clones, approximately 90% being singletons. Trimming left V 5 bases short and J 4 bases short, with 18 bases between. Germline lookup yields CDR1 SGHVS and CDR2 FQNEAQ. The CDR3 contains 16 residues. Sampling times: baseline, cycle 4 day 1, cycle 7 day 1. This clonotype was sampled from an adult with an advanced solid tumor such as melanoma, head and neck, liver or kidney cancer. Source: CD4+ or CD8+ T cells sorted from blood, taken in a trial of the OX40 agonist ivuxolimab. The gene calls are TRBV7-8 and TRBJ1-3; D is undetermined. The DNA of the CDR3 is TGTGCCAGCAGCGAGCCGTTGCGGGCCAGCGGAAACACCATATATTTT. It encodes CASSEPLRASGNTIYF.